The source of this TCR beta chain is a study of cytotoxic CD8 clonotypes in ibrutinib-treated CLL. General study points: Having risen at ibrutinib response, clonality had fallen back toward baseline by progression.

The germline V gene has CDR1 SGHTA and CDR2 FQGTGA. This CDR3 spans 14 amino acids. Trimming pared 5 bases from V and 3 bases from J, leaving 13 bases between. Comments on this clone: Its target is not known.

With sequencing, the targeted depth ranged from 1 in 200,000 to 1 in 1 million T cells. Profiling relied on immunoSEQ multiplex PCR, and the TCRdb table lists in-frame clones only, not all of them. The sample lists 150,000 to 200,000 clones, under 90% seen once, with about 4.3% in the top ten. This sequence was found in a human donor with chronic lymphocytic leukemia. The chain joins TRBV7-3 to TRBJ1-1; D is uncertain. The sample was PBMCs, taken after 24 months of ibrutinib treatment. CDR3 bases: TGTGCCAGCAGCGCCAATACAGTAGACACTGAAGCTTTCTTT. Residues: CASSANTVDTEAFF.